These 5 T cell receptor beta chains were all obtained from the same sample, sequenced in a study of blood T cells in healthy people across ages. Through a sample-barcoded 5' primer and a J-beta primer mix, a second PCR was run for roughly 7 to 11 cycles. TCRdb reanalysed the 5' RACE reads using MiXCR and keeps one entry per CDR3 protein. The sample contains approximately 850,000 distinct CDR3 sequences, roughly 64% of which appear only once. The material sequenced was blood. All receptors derive from a man between 25 and 39 years old in good health.

Worth noting for this clonotype: A junction end diverges from the germline sequence, so it may reflect a read error. The CDR3 sequence is CAGSPGSDGYEQYF. In DNA form, the CDR3 reads TGCGCCGGCAGCCCCGGGAGCGATGGATACGAGCAGTACTTC. The V gene is TRBV4-3, the J gene TRBJ2-5; a weak D match, TRBD2 (6 bases). The tail of the sequence fits TRBJ2-7 better, so the J call may be wrong. Germline V gives CDR1 LGHNA, CDR2 YSLEER. This CDR3 is built from 14 residues.

The chain uses TRBV4-1 and TRBJ1-1, with a weak D call TRBD1 (5 bases). Germline V gene lookup returns CDR1 MGHRA and CDR2 YSYEKL. Deletions cut 0 bases from V and 4 bases from J, with 9 bases between. This CDR3 is 14 amino acids long. CDR3 in DNA: TGCGCCAGCAGCCAAGAGGGGGTTGGCACTGAAGCTTTCTTT. It translates to CASSQEGVGTEAFF.

This clonotype has only a few counts. This chain uses TRBV29-1 with TRBJ2-5, with D tentatively TRBD2 (6 bases). Germline V lookup: CDR1 SQVTM, CDR2 ANQGSEA. This CDR3 contains 12 residues. The V end lost 7 bases, the J end lost 6 bases, and 15 bases lay between the germline ends. CDR3 sequence (DNA): TGCAGCGCTGGCGGGGAGTTTAAGACCCAGTACTTC. Its translation is CSAGGEFKTQYF.

The chain recombines TRBV3-1 with TRBJ1-2; tentatively, D is TRBD1 (6 bases). The CDR3 consists of 14 residues. Germline V gene data show CDR1 as LGHDT and CDR2 as YNNKEL (reference sequence). V lost 7 bases, J lost 7 bases, and 19 bases lay in between. The CDR3, as DNA: TGTGCCAGCACCTCAATATCAGGGGTGGCTGGCTACACCTTC. Amino acid sequence: CASTSISGVAGYTF.

The gene calls are TRBV6-5 and TRBJ2-4; D is possibly TRBD2 (6 bases). The end of the DNA aligns better with TRBJ2-5, so the J call may be wrong. CDR3 length: 16 residues. CDR1 and CDR2 (germline): MNHEY, SVGAGI. The CDR3 nucleotides read TGTGCCAGCAGCAACAGAGTCAGCATCGGGAGAGAGACCCAGTACTTC. This encodes CASSNRVSIGRETQYF.